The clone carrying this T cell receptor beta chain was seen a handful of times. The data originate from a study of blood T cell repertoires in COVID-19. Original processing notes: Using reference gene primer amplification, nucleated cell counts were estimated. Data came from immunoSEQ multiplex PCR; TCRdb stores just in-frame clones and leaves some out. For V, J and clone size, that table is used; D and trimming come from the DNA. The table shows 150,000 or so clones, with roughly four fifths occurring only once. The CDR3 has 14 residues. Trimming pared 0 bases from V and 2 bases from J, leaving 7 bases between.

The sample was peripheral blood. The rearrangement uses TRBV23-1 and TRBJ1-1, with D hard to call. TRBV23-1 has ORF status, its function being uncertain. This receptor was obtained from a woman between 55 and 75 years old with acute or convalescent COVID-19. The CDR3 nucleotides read TGCGCCAGCAGTCAATCCGTAGTTAACACTGAAGCTTTCTTT. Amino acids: CASSQSVVNTEAFF.